The rows below give T cell receptor beta chains drawn from one sample of a study of cytomegalovirus exposure and HLA in healthy donors. The repertoire was sequenced with immunoSEQ multiplex PCR; TCRdb's copy has only in-frame clones and lacks some. The sample has 150,000 to 200,000 clones; over 60% are singletons. Sample: PBMCs. These TCRs come from a woman aged 35 to 49 in good health and CMV-seronegative. The CDR3 runs from the conserved cysteine through the conserved F or W. Each record gives: V gene, D gene, J gene, clone size, CDR3 DNA, CDR3 protein. D genes are given only for firm matches. Only some rows state a clone size, as once, few, many or a class for expanded clones.

>TRBV4-2|TRBD2|TRBJ2-3|NA
TGTGCCAGCACCGTTAGCGGGAGGGAGAGCACAGATACGCAGTATTTT
CASTVSGRESTDTQYF
>TRBV4-2|TRBD1|TRBJ2-6|NA
TGTGCCAGCAGCCAAGAGTGGGACAGGGCCTCTGGGGCCAACGTCCTGACTTTC
CASSQEWDRASGANVLTF
>TRBV11-2|NA|TRBJ1-2|few
TGTGCCAGCAGCTTCAGTGACGGGTTGAGGTATGGCTACACCTTC
CASSFSDGLRYGYTF
>TRBV9|NA|TRBJ2-7|once
TGTGCCAGCAGCGTAGGTAGGACCAGGGAATACGAGCAGTACTTC
CASSVGRTREYEQYF
>TRBV5-5|NA|TRBJ2-7|NA
TGTGCCAGCAGCTTGGCCCTAGGGGTACCGTACGAGCAGTACTTC
CASSLALGVPYEQYF
>TRBV29-1|NA|TRBJ2-7|once
TGCAGCGTTGTACTTCGCTCCACCTACGAGCAGTACTTC
CSVVLRSTYEQYF
>TRBV9|TRBD1|TRBJ1-2|few
TGTGCCAGCAGCGCAGACAGGGATATGAACTATGGCTACACCTTC
CASSADRDMNYGYTF
>TRBV4-3|TRBD2|TRBJ2-2|NA
TGCGCCAGCAGCCCCCATGGGGCTAGCGGGCAGAACACCGGGGAGCTGTTTTTT
CASSPHGASGQNTGELFF
>TRBV9|NA|TRBJ1-1|NA
TGTGCCAGCAGCGTAGAAGGACACATGAACACTGAAGCTTTCTTT
CASSVEGHMNTEAFF
>TRBV19|NA|TRBJ1-5|NA
TGTGCCACCCAGAACCCGACAGCAACAAATCAGCCCCAGCATTTT
CATQNPTATNQPQHF
>TRBV28|NA|TRBJ1-4|NA
TGTGCCAGCAGGCCCGGGTCCTTCGGAGAAAAACTGTTTTTT
CASRPGSFGEKLFF
>TRBV29-1|NA|TRBJ1-2|once
TGCAGCGTTGAATTGCAGAACTATGGCTACACCTTC
CSVELQNYGYTF
>TRBV30|TRBD2|TRBJ2-5|NA
TGTGCCTGGAGTCATGGGCGGGAGGGAGAGACCCAGTACTTC
CAWSHGREGETQYF
>TRBV11-3|TRBD1|TRBJ1-2|NA
TGTGCCAGCAGCTTCTTCGGACAGGGGATTACTAACTATGGCTACACCTTC
CASSFFGQGITNYGYTF
>TRBV7-9|TRBD1|TRBJ1-5|NA
TGTGCCAGCAGCCACGGACAGGGGGTATCGCCCCAGCATTTT
CASSHGQGVSPQHF
>TRBV10-2|NA|TRBJ2-3|NA
TGCGCCAGCAGTTTAACAGATACGCAGTATTTT
CASSLTDTQYF
>TRBV6-1|NA|TRBJ1-1|NA
TGTGCCAGCAGCCGGTGGTGGGAAGCTTTCTTT
CASSRWWEAFF
>TRBV6-6|TRBD2|TRBJ2-3|NA
TGTGCCAGCAGTTACAGACGGGAGGGCACAGATACGCAGTATTTT
CASSYRREGTDTQYF
>TRBV18|NA|TRBJ2-5|NA
TGTGCCAGCTCACCGCTAGCATCGGGGATGCAAGAGACCCAGTACTTC
CASSPLASGMQETQYF
>TRBV30|TRBD1|TRBJ1-1|NA
TGTGCCTGGAGTTATGGACAGGGAGGGTTGACTGAAGCTTTCTTT
CAWSYGQGGLTEAFF
>TRBV5-5|TRBD1|TRBJ2-7|NA
TGTGCCAGCAGCTCCCCCGGACAGGGAGTCTACGAGCAGTACTTC
CASSSPGQGVYEQYF
>TRBV30|TRBD2|TRBJ2-7|few
TGTGCCTGGAGCACTACTAGCGGGGCCCTCTACGAGCAGTACTTC
CAWSTTSGALYEQYF
>TRBV5-1|TRBD2|TRBJ2-7|NA
TGCGCCAGCAGCTTGGGGGACTATCCCTACGAGCAGTACTTC
CASSLGDYPYEQYF
>TRBV7-2|NA|TRBJ1-1|NA
TGTGCCAGCAGCTTAGACAGGGTTAAATGGACTGAAGCTTTCTTT
CASSLDRVKWTEAFF
>TRBV10-3|NA|TRBJ1-1|NA
TGTGCCATCAGAGGGCCAGGGATCACTGAAGCTTTCTTT
CAIRGPGITEAFF
>TRBV2|NA|TRBJ2-4|NA
TGTGCCAGCAGAGGGGGGCAGGGGGTAGCCAAAAACATTCAGTACTTC
CASRGGQGVAKNIQYF
>TRBV7-2|NA|TRBJ1-1|once
TGTGCCAGCAGCTTACCCCAGACGAGGGCTTTCTTT
CASSLPQTRAFF
>TRBV27|NA|TRBJ2-1|NA
TGTGCCAGCAGTCTCGGGTCTAATGAGCAGTTCTTC
CASSLGSNEQFF
>TRBV5-5|TRBD1|TRBJ1-2|NA
TGTGCCAGCAGCGTACAGGCGGGACAGGGTGTCTACACCTTC
CASSVQAGQGVYTF
>TRBV4-3|NA|TRBJ2-7|few
TGCGCCAGCAGCCCCCGGGTAGCGGCCTCCTACGAGCAGTACTTC
CASSPRVAASYEQYF
>TRBV9|NA|TRBJ2-6|NA
TGTGCCAGCAGCGTAGAATTGGGCAGGTTAAACTCTGGGGCCAACGTCCTGACTTTC
CASSVELGRLNSGANVLTF
>TRBV15|NA|TRBJ1-1|NA
TGTGCCACCAGCACATTTCAGGGGTACACTGAAGCTTTCTTT
CATSTFQGYTEAFF
>TRBV29-1|TRBD1|TRBJ2-3|NA
TGCAGCGTTGCAGGACAGGGGAGAGGCACAGATACGCAGTATTTT
CSVAGQGRGTDTQYF
>TRBV7-2|TRBD1|TRBJ1-2|NA
TGTGCCAGCAGCTCCTTAGACAGGGGGCTTGCTGGCTACACCTTC
CASSSLDRGLAGYTF
>TRBV5-4|TRBD2|TRBJ2-1|NA
TGTGCCAGCAGCTTCCCCGGCGGCGGGAGAGCTAACAATGAGCAGTTCTTC
CASSFPGGGRANNEQFF
>TRBV4-1|NA|TRBJ1-3|NA
TGCGCCAGCAGCCAAGATCCTAGGGGATCTGGAAACACCATATATTTT
CASSQDPRGSGNTIYF
>TRBV10-3|TRBD1|TRBJ2-2|NA
TGTGCCATCAGTGATTACAGGGGGAAGGACGGGGAGCTGTTTTTT
CAISDYRGKDGELFF
>TRBV14|TRBD1|TRBJ1-2|NA
TGTGCCAGCAGCCCCAGACAGGGTGATGGCTACACCTTC
CASSPRQGDGYTF
>TRBV6-6|NA|TRBJ2-1|NA
TGTGCCAGCAGTTCAATCCAGACAGGAGGGCAGTTCTTC
CASSSIQTGGQFF
>TRBV10-3|TRBD1|TRBJ1-4|few
TGTGCCATCTCCAGGGGGTTGGCAACTAATGAAAAACTGTTTTTT
CAISRGLATNEKLFF